This TCR beta chain was identified in a study of technical replicates of blood from a handful of donors. TCRdb's table, derived via immunoSEQ multiplex PCR, lists solely in-frame clones and lacks some. The table shows tens of thousands of clones, with roughly 92% occurring only once. This clone was picked up one time. This CDR3 comprises 13 residues. The V end lost 4 bases, the J end lost 5 bases, and 12 bases lay between the germline ends. CDR1 SGDLS and CDR2 YYNGEE come from the germline V gene. This TCR was sampled from a human donor in good health. Material for sequencing was T cells isolated from PBMCs. The chain has TRBV9 and TRBJ1-2; possibly TRBD1 for D (5 bases). The DNA of the CDR3 is TGTGCCAGCAGCTCGATAAAGGGGTATGGCTACACCTTC. It translates to CASSSIKGYGYTF. The whole variable domain, filled in from reference TRBV9 and TRBJ1-2, reads DSGVTQTPKHLITATGQRVTLRCSPRSGDLSVYWYQQSLDQGLQFLIQYYNGEERAKGNILERFSAQQFPDLHSELNLSSLELGDSALYFCASSSIKGYGYTFGSGTRLTVV.